The 14 T cell receptor beta chains below come from one sample, sequenced in a study of T cells in Graves' hyperthyroidism and ophthalmopathy. RNA transcripts yielded amplified TCR beta CDR3 regions. RT-PCR in the first round (using the HTBI primer set) targeted the TCR CDR3. TCRdb reprocessed the multiplex PCR reads via MiXCR and lists one record per CDR3 protein. This sample has under 650,000 distinct CDR3 sequences, with 15% to 20% found just once. Sequenced sample: blood. The receptor set was obtained from a young woman with Graves' hyperthyroidism.

Points on this clonotype: Being one base from a much bigger clone, this may be a read error. The chain links TRBV27 to TRBJ1-1, with no clear D. Germline-derived CDR1 and CDR2 are MNHEY and SMNVEV (reference sequence). CDR3 size: 15 residues. Trimming took 4 bases from V and 2 from J, leaving 14 bases between them. CDR3 nucleotides: TGTGCCAGCAGTTGGGCGGGTAGCATTAACACTGAAGCTTTCTTT. The encoded protein is CASSWAGSINTEAFF.

This clonotype showed up many times. The rearrangement uses TRBV11-2 and TRBJ1-1; D remains ambiguous. The CDR3 length is 16 residues. Trimming removed 1 base at V and 1 base at J, with 13 bases between. Per the germline V gene, CDR1 is SGHAT and CDR2 is FQNNGV. CDR3: CASSLGPETKNTEAFF. In nucleotides, the CDR3 is TGTGCCAGCAGCTTAGGTCCAGAGACTAAGAACACTGAAGCTTTCTTT.

This clonotype was detected a few times. V usage is TRBV5-1 and J usage is TRBJ1-1; 7 bases are shared with TRBD1. The V gene's germline CDR1 is SGHRS and CDR2 YFSETQ. Trimming at V came to 5 bases and at J to 11 bases, leaving 9 bases not matched to a gene. The CDR3 sequence is 12 residues long. The CDR3 protein is CASSREQGRAFF. CDR3 nucleotides: TGCGCCAGCAGTCGGGAACAGGGGCGGGCTTTCTTT.

This clonotype was detected ten times or more. The chain has TRBV28 and TRBJ2-7, with 9 bases identical to TRBD2. The germline V gene has CDR1 MDHEN and CDR2 SYDVKM. CDR3 length: 14 amino acids. V shed 4 bases, J shed 6 bases, and the junction held 7 bases outside the gene matches. This CDR3 reads CASSSGTSPSEQYF. The CDR3 bases are TGTGCCAGCAGTTCCGGGACTAGCCCTAGCGAGCAGTACTTC.

This clonotype was counted at least ten times. The chain uses TRBV3-1 and TRBJ2-3; D may be TRBD2 (6 bases). V was trimmed by 3 bases and J by 3 bases, leaving 22 bases between them. The CDR3 is 18 residues long. CDR1 and CDR2 from the germline V gene are LGHDT and YNNKEL (reference sequence). The CDR3 coding sequence is TGTGCCAGCAGCCAGGGGACTGCGATGGGGCGCGGGACAGATACGCAGTATTTT. Translated: CASSQGTAMGRGTDTQYF.

This clonotype was detected many times. J is TRBJ2-5 and V is TRBV7-9; the match to TRBD2 covers 9 bases. Germline values: CDR1 SEHNR, CDR2 FQNEAQ (reference sequence). The CDR3 loop spans 14 amino acids. Trimming removed 4 bases from V and 3 bases from J; junction bases left unmatched: 3. This CDR3 is CASSSLAGEETQYF. Written as DNA, the CDR3 is TGTGCCAGCAGCTCTTTAGCGGGAGAAGAGACCCAGTACTTC.

This clonotype was counted a few times. This chain uses TRBV19 with TRBJ1-2; 12 positions agree with TRBD1. V was clipped by 5 bases and J by 6 bases; unmatched bases: 10. The germline V gene has CDR1 LNHDA and CDR2 SQIVND (reference sequence). The CDR3 loop spans 16 amino acids. The CDR3 bases are TGTGCCAGTAGTCTCCCGCCGGGACAGGGGGCCGATGGCTACACCTTC. This gives the protein CASSLPPGQGADGYTF.

This clonotype was detected a few times. This chain connects TRBV7-9 to TRBJ2-5; D gene ambiguous. The CDR3 extends over 13 amino acids. Looked up from germline, CDR1 is SEHNR and CDR2 is FQNEAQ (reference sequence). The V gene lost 7 bases and the J gene lost 2 bases, with 11 bases spanning the gap. CDR3: CASTIPVQETQYF. CDR3 sequence (DNA): TGTGCCAGCACCATCCCTGTTCAAGAGACCCAGTACTTC. Looking up the rest from reference TRBV7-9 and TRBJ2-5 gives the full variable domain: DTGVSQNPRHKITKRGQNVTFRCDPISEHNRLYWYRQTLGQGPEFLTYFQNEAQLEKSRLLSDRFSAERPKGSFSTLEIQRTEQGDSAMYLCASTIPVQETQYFGPGTRLLVL.

V is TRBV18 and J is TRBJ2-7; D possibly corresponds to TRBD1 (5 bases). The ends were cut back, 3 bases at V and 3 bases at J, with 15 bases in the middle. CDR3 length: 15 residues. Germline lookup yields CDR1 KGHSH and CDR2 LQKENI. CDR3 loop: CASSPTGQIRYEQYF. Here the CDR3 DNA reads TGTGCCAGCTCACCGACTGGACAAATTCGCTACGAGCAGTACTTC. Complete variable domain (other parts from reference TRBV18 and TRBJ2-7): NAGVMQNPRHLVRRRGQEARLRCSPMKGHSHVYWYRQLPEEGLKFMVYLQKENIIDESGMPKERFSAEFPKEGPSILRIQQVVRGDSAAYFCASSPTGQIRYEQYFGPGTRLTVT.

This clonotype was observed many times. The rearrangement uses TRBV11-1 and TRBJ1-1, with TRBD1 matching over 10 bases. Germline loops: CDR1 SGHAT, CDR2 FQDESV (reference sequence). CDR3 length: 17 residues. Unmatched junction bases numbered 14, after V lost 6 bases and J lost 4 bases. The chain's CDR3 is CASSLGQGSPRGTEAFF. The CDR3 DNA follows: TGTGCCAGCAGTTTGGGACAGGGGTCCCCCCGGGGCACTGAAGCTTTCTTT.

This clonotype was counted ten times or more. The J gene is TRBJ2-4, the V gene TRBV27; 7 bases are shared with TRBD2. The CDR3 consists of 14 residues. V lost 6 bases, J lost 0 bases, and 2 bases stayed unmatched. The germline CDR1 and CDR2 sequences are MNHEY and SMNVEV (reference sequence). The CDR3 nucleotides read TGTGCCAGCAGCGGGACTATAGCCAAAAACATTCAGTACTTC. Translating it yields CASSGTIAKNIQYF.

This clonotype was counted between two and nine times. The chain recombines TRBV28 with TRBJ2-5; D perhaps matches TRBD1 (6 bases). This CDR3 comprises 16 residues. The germline V gene has CDR1 MDHEN and CDR2 SYDVKM. The germline V and J ends were trimmed by 1 base and 5 bases, with 17 bases remaining between them. CDR3 sequence: CASSLSPHTGFETQYF. As DNA, the CDR3 is TGTGCCAGCAGTTTATCCCCCCATACAGGGTTCGAGACCCAGTACTTC.

The chain is built from TRBV28 and TRBJ2-1, with unresolved D. CDR3 length: 14 amino acids. The V end was cut by 7 bases, the J end by 6 bases, with 16 bases between. CDR1 and CDR2 from the germline V gene are MDHEN and SYDVKM. CDR3 protein: CASTWERVSNEQFF. CDR3 coding DNA: TGTGCCAGCACTTGGGAAAGAGTAAGCAATGAGCAGTTCTTC.

This clonotype was found many times. The chain has TRBV6-6 and TRBJ1-6; no definite D call. There are 16 residues in the CDR3. CDR1 and CDR2 from the germline V gene are MNHNY and SVGAGI (reference sequence). Trimming removed 0 bases from V and 10 bases from J, with 16 bases in between. CDR3 residues: CASSYSSAGGESPLHF. The CDR3 coding sequence is TGTGCCAGCAGTTACTCGTCGGCAGGTGGCGAATCACCCCTCCACTTT.